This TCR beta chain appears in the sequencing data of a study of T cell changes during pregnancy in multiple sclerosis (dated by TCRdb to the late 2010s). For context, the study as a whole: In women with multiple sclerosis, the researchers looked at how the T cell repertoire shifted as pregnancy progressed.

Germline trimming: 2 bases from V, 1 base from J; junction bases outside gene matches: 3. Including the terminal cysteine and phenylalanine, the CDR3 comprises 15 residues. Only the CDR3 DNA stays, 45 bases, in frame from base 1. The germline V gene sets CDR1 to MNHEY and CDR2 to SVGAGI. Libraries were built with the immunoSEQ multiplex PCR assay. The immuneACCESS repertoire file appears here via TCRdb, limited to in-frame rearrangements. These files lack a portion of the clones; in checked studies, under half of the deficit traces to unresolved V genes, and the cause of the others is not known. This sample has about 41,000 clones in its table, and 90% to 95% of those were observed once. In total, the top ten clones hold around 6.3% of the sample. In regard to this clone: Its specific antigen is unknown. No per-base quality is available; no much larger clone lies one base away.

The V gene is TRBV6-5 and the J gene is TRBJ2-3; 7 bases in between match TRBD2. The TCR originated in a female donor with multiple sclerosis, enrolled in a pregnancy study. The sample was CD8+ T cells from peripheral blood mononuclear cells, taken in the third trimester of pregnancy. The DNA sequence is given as TGTGCCAGCAGTTACGGTGCGGGAGGCACAGATACGCAGTATTTT. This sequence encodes CASSYGAGGTDTQYF.